This TCR beta chain was identified in a study of graft-versus-host responses after intestinal transplantation. Background on the study: Multivisceral, liver-intestinal, or isolated intestinal transplants were received by the recipients. Every transplant recipient was induced with anti-thymocyte globulin, then maintained on tacrolimus and steroids for roughly 3 years.

The protocol was immunoSEQ multiplex PCR, while the TCRdb copy is restricted to in-frame clones and leaves out a portion. The sample records around 110,000 clones, approximately 92% being singletons. The J segment lost 5 bases and the V segment lost 4 bases, leaving 12 bases of the junction unmatched. This CDR3 is 16 amino acids long. CDR1 and CDR2 from the germline V gene are LNHNV and YYDKDF (reference sequence). This clone was seen a single time. The antigen remains unidentified. V gene TRBV15 combines with J gene TRBJ1-2, with 8 bases that match TRBD1. The starting material was unstimulated CD4+ T cells sorted from spleen or lymph node cells, obtained before transplant. The TCR originated in a human donor who was the organ donor for an intestinal transplant. The CDR3 spells CATSTPRTGFGYGYTF. CDR3 coding DNA: TGTGCCACCAGCACTCCCCGGACAGGGTTCGGTTATGGCTACACCTTC.